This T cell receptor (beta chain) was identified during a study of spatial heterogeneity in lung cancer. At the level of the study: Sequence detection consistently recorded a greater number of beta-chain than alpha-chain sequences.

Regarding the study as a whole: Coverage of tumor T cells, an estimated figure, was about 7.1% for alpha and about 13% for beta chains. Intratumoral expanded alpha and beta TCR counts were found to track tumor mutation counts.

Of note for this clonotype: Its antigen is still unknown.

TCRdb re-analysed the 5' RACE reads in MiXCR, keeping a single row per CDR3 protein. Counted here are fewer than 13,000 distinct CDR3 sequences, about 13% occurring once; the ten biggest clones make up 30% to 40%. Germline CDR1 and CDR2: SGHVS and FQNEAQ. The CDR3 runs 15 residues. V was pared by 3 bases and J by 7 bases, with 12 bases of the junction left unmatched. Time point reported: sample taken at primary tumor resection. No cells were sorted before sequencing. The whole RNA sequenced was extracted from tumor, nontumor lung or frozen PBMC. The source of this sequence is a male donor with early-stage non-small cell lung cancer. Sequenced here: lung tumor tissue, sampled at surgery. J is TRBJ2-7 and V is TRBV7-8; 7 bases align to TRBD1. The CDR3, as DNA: TGTGCCAGCAGCTTGCGACAGGGCTCGGTTGGGGAGCAGTACTTC. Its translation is CASSLRQGSVGEQYF.